These 25 T cell receptor beta chains originate from one sample sequenced in a study of T cell responses to AZD1222 COVID-19 vaccine. The assay was immunoSEQ multiplex PCR, and TCRdb's table has in-frame clones only and misses some. Here the sample spans around 83,000 clones, 88% being singletons. Source: peripheral blood, taken on day 0 of AZD1222 vaccination. Receptor source: an adult in good health.

The chain uses TRBV5-4 and TRBJ2-3; 7 bases are shared with TRBD2. There are 15 residues in the CDR3. The trim removed 1 base at V and 3 bases at J, leaving 5 bases unmatched. Germline assignment: CDR1 SGHNT and CDR2 YYREEE (reference sequence). The CDR3 coding sequence is TGTGCCAGCAGCTTGACCTCGCGGGAGACAGATACGCAGTATTTT. Translating it yields CASSLTSRETDTQYF.

The chain combines TRBV7-8 with TRBJ2-1; D ambiguous. The V gene's germline CDR1 is SGHVS and CDR2 FQNEAQ. The germline V and J ends were trimmed by 5 bases and 0 bases, with 11 bases remaining between them. The CDR3 is 15 residues long. The CDR3 protein is CASSPRQSSYNEQFF. The CDR3 DNA reads as TGTGCCAGCAGCCCTCGCCAGAGCTCCTACAATGAGCAGTTCTTC.

This CDR3 reads CASSMGGGGNQPQHF. The CDR3 DNA follows: TGTGCCAGTAGTATGGGCGGGGGTGGCAATCAGCCCCAGCATTTT. The chain employs TRBV19 and TRBJ1-5; a possible D gene is TRBD1 (5 bases). CDR1 and CDR2 from the germline V gene are LNHDA and SQIVND (reference sequence). This CDR3 has 15 residues. V lost 3 bases, J lost 2 bases, and 11 bases lay in between.

This clone was recorded a few times. The rearrangement uses TRBV12-3 or TRBV12-4 and TRBJ1-2; D is uncertain. This CDR3 region has 13 residues. V was cut by 3 bases and J by 4 bases, with 9 bases left in between. CDR3 region: CASSFRISYGYTF. CDR3 DNA sequence: TGTGCCAGCAGTTTCAGGATATCCTATGGCTACACCTTC.

This chain connects TRBV6-5 to TRBJ1-6, with a tentative D call TRBD1 (5 bases). V was cut by 7 bases and J by 8 bases, with 12 bases left in between. Germline V gene sequence: CDR1 MNHEY, CDR2 SVGAGI. This CDR3 has 13 residues. The CDR3 is CASMTALYSPLHF. The DNA of the CDR3 is TGTGCCAGCATGACAGCGCTTTATTCACCCCTCCACTTT.

This sequence joins TRBV11-2 and TRBJ1-3; no definite D call. The ends were cut back, 5 bases at V and 5 bases at J, with 13 bases in the middle. The V gene's germline CDR1 is SGHAT and CDR2 FQNNGV. This CDR3 has 14 residues. The CDR3 is CASSPTDGRNTIYF. DNA of the CDR3: TGTGCCAGCAGCCCGACGGACGGGAGAAACACCATATATTTT.

The count of this clone is one. The V gene is TRBV7-9, the J gene TRBJ1-2; D may be TRBD1 (6 bases). The CDR3 is made up of 15 amino acids. CDR1 and CDR2 (germline): SEHNR, FQNEAQ (reference sequence). Trimming removed 2 bases at V and 4 bases at J, with 14 bases between. The CDR3 DNA follows: TGTGCCAGCAGCTTATACCCGCCAGGGGTCTATGGCTACACCTTC. Encoded protein: CASSLYPPGVYGYTF.

The rearrangement links TRBV7-2 to TRBJ1-6, with TRBD1 matching 7 bases. The CDR3 contains 14 residues. CDR1 is SGHTA and CDR2 is FQGNSA in the germline V gene. J gave up 10 bases and V 4 bases, and 7 bases lay outside the gene matches. The CDR3 spells CASSSRGQRSPLHF. DNA of the CDR3: TGTGCCAGCAGCTCTAGGGGACAGCGCTCACCCCTCCACTTT.

The rearrangement uses TRBV27 and TRBJ2-1; possible D gene TRBD2, 5 bases. Trimming pared 3 bases from V and 4 bases from J, leaving 7 bases between. The CDR3 has 13 amino acids. Germline V gene sequence: CDR1 MNHEY, CDR2 SMNVEV (reference sequence). The CDR3 DNA reads TGTGCCAGCAGTTTGAAGCGGTACAATGAGCAGTTCTTC. Its protein is CASSLKRYNEQFF.

This chain connects TRBV7-9 to TRBJ2-7, with TRBD2 matching over 9 bases. Germline V lookup: CDR1 SEHNR, CDR2 FQNEAQ (reference sequence). CDR3 length: 14 residues. With 3 bases clipped from V and 5 bases from J, the junction kept 5 bases outside the gene matches. Here the CDR3 reads CASSFSGGTNEQYF. CDR3 DNA: TGTGCCAGCAGCTTTAGCGGGGGTACCAACGAGCAGTACTTC.

The CDR3 is CASSSSEVEQYF. The CDR3, as DNA: TGTGCCAGCAGTTCCTCGGAGGTCGAGCAGTACTTC. This chain uses TRBV6-2 or TRBV6-3 with TRBJ2-7; D may be TRBD2 (5 bases). From germline, CDR1 is MNHEY and CDR2 SVGEGT. Trimming removed 4 bases at V and 6 bases at J, with 10 bases between. This CDR3 has 12 amino acids.

This chain links TRBV10-3 with TRBJ2-7; D is unresolved. Germline V gene data show CDR1 as ENHRY and CDR2 as SYGVKD. The germline V and J ends were trimmed by 3 bases and 5 bases, with 11 bases remaining between them. CDR3 size: 13 residues. CDR3 amino acids: CAISENPLDEQYF. The CDR3 bases are TGTGCCATCAGTGAAAACCCCCTGGACGAGCAGTACTTC.

The chain recombines TRBV2 with TRBJ2-7; no reliable D call. The V end lost 5 bases, the J end lost 7 bases, and 12 bases lay between the germline ends. Germline CDR1 and CDR2: SNHLY and FYNNEI. The CDR3 has 12 residues. The CDR3 coding sequence is TGTGCCAGCAGTTATACCCTTGGGGAGCAGTACTTC. As protein: CASSYTLGEQYF.

This clone appeared once. The rearrangement joins TRBV25-1 to TRBJ2-3; D remains ambiguous. Germline V gene sequence: CDR1 MGHDK, CDR2 SYGVNS. The CDR3 contains 11 residues. The germline V and J ends were trimmed by 5 bases and 3 bases, with 3 bases remaining between them. In DNA form, the CDR3 reads TGTGCCAGCAGTCGAACAGATACGCAGTATTTT. It yields the protein CASSRTDTQYF.

V is TRBV19 and J is TRBJ1-2; 9 bases are a match to TRBD1. V was pared by 7 bases and J by 3 bases, with 12 bases of the junction left unmatched. CDR1 LNHDA and CDR2 SQIVND come from the germline V gene (reference sequence). This CDR3 has 16 residues. CDR3 residues: CASTGLQGAKYYGYTF. CDR3 nucleotides: TGTGCCAGTACTGGGTTACAGGGGGCGAAGTACTATGGCTACACCTTC. Supplemented by reference TRBV19 and TRBJ1-2, the full variable domain reads DGGITQSPKYLFRKEGQNVTLSCEQNLNHDAMYWYRQDPGQGLRLIYYSQIVNDFQKGDIAEGYSVSREKKESFPLTVTSAQKNPTAFYLCASTGLQGAKYYGYTFGSGTRLTVV.

The CDR3 is CASSVIGNGILNEQFF. The CDR3 DNA reads as TGTGCCAGCAGCGTGATAGGGAACGGAATCCTAAATGAGCAGTTCTTC. This chain uses TRBV9 with TRBJ2-1; D uncertain. Trimming shortened V by 2 bases and J by 7 bases, and 19 bases separated the two germline ends. The CDR3 runs 16 residues. Germline CDR1 reads SGDLS; CDR2 reads YYNGEE.

The gene calls are TRBV5-6 and TRBJ1-2; 9 nucleotides agree with TRBD1. Losses at the gene ends were 5 bases for V and 6 bases for J; bases not matched to a gene: 17. Germline CDR1 and CDR2: SGHDT and YYEEEE. The CDR3 sequence is 17 residues long. CDR3 sequence (DNA): TGTGCCAGCAGTACGGGAGGGCGGACAGGGGATGGGAATGGCTACACCTTC. Protein product: CASSTGGRTGDGNGYTF.

The J gene is TRBJ1-5, the V gene TRBV3-1 (or the pseudogene TRBV3-2), with 9 nucleotides matching TRBD1. Looked up from germline, CDR1 is LGHDT and CDR2 is YNNKEL (reference sequence). The V gene end was trimmed by 6 bases and the J gene end by 7 bases; junction bases not matched to a gene: 4. The CDR3 totals 13 residues. Here the CDR3 reads CASSGTGSQPQHF. CDR3 nucleotide sequence: TGTGCCAGCAGTGGGACAGGGAGCCAGCCCCAGCATTTT.

This sequence joins TRBV11-2 and TRBJ1-4, with a tentative D call TRBD1 (5 bases). Germline-derived CDR1 and CDR2 are SGHAT and FQNNGV. The CDR3 totals 14 residues. V was shortened by 3 bases and J by 4 bases, with 9 bases between the two germline ends. CDR3 residues: CASSFGGGNEKLFF. The CDR3 DNA sequence: TGTGCCAGCAGCTTTGGCGGGGGTAATGAAAAACTGTTTTTT.

The gene calls are TRBV12-3 or TRBV12-4 and TRBJ2-7, with D uncertain. This CDR3 contains 11 residues. The V gene lost 4 bases and the J gene lost 4 bases, with 5 bases spanning the gap. The CDR3 region has the DNA TGTGCCAGCAGTTCCAGATACGAGCAGTACTTC. It codes for CASSSRYEQYF.

This clone was counted a few times. The chain couples TRBV2 to TRBJ1-5; D is undetermined. This CDR3 is 13 amino acids long. Germline assignment: CDR1 SNHLY and CDR2 FYNNEI. V was pared by 3 bases and J by 3 bases, with 6 bases between. The CDR3, as DNA: TGTGCCAGCAGTGAGAGTCTCAATCAGCCCCAGCATTTT. It is translated as CASSESLNQPQHF. The full variable domain, in which reference TRBV2 and TRBJ1-5 provide the parts outside the CDR3, is EPEVTQTPSHQVTQMGQEVILRCVPISNHLYFYWYRQILGQKVEFLVSFYNNEISEKSEIFDDQFSVERPDGSNFTLKIRSTKLEDSAMYFCASSESLNQPQHFGDGTRLSIL.

The chain is built from TRBV18 and TRBJ1-1; the D is unclear. This CDR3 contains 14 residues. Germline lookup yields CDR1 KGHSH and CDR2 LQKENI. The V and J ends lost 6 bases and 2 bases respectively, with 13 bases between them. Here the CDR3 DNA reads TGTGCCAGCTCGGGAAGGGAGAGAAACACTGAAGCTTTCTTT. Translation: CASSGRERNTEAFF.

V is TRBV5-6 and J is TRBJ1-4, with a weak D call TRBD1 (5 bases). The CDR3 totals 13 residues. The V end was cut by 3 bases, the J end by 4 bases, with 7 bases between. From germline, CDR1 is SGHDT and CDR2 YYEEEE. The CDR3 spells CASSSDNNEKLFF. In DNA, the CDR3 is TGTGCCAGCAGCTCGGACAATAATGAAAAACTGTTTTTT. Full variable domain (rest looked up from reference TRBV5-6 and TRBJ1-4): DAGVTQSPTHLIKTRGQQVTLRCSPKSGHDTVSWYQQALGQGPQFIFQYYEEEERQRGNFPDRFSGHQFPNYSSELNVNALLLGDSALYLCASSSDNNEKLFFGSGTQLSVL.

This chain connects TRBV28 to TRBJ2-3; D remains ambiguous. The CDR3 is 16 residues long. Germline CDR1 reads MDHEN; CDR2 reads SYDVKM. Trimming left V 4 bases short and J 1 base short, with 15 bases between. Here the CDR3 DNA reads TGTGCCAGCAGTTCCCCTGGCGCACTGGGCACAGATACGCAGTATTTT. Translation: CASSSPGALGTDTQYF.

The chain recombines TRBV5-5 with TRBJ2-1; tentative D call: TRBD1 (5 bases). V dropped 0 bases and J dropped 7 bases, with 23 bases sitting between them. Germline loops: CDR1 SGHKS, CDR2 YYEKEE (reference sequence). The CDR3 is 18 amino acids. The chain's CDR3 is CASSLESHGPGLGNEQFF. The CDR3 region has the DNA TGTGCCAGCAGCTTGGAATCCCACGGGCCAGGGTTGGGGAATGAGCAGTTCTTC.